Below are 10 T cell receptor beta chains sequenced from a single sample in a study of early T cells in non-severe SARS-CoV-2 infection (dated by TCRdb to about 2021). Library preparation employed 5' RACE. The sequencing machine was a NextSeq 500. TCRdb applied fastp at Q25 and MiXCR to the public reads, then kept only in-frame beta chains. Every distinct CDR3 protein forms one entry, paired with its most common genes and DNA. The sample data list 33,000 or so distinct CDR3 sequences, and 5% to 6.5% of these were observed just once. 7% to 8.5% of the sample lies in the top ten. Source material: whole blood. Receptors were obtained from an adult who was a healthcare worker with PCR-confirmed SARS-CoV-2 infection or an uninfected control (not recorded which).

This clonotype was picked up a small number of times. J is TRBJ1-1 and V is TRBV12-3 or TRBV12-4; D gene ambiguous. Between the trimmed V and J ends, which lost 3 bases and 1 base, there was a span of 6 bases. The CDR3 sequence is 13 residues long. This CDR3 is CASSFGENTEAFF. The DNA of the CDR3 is TGTGCCAGCAGTTTCGGAGAGAACACTGAAGCTTTCTTT.

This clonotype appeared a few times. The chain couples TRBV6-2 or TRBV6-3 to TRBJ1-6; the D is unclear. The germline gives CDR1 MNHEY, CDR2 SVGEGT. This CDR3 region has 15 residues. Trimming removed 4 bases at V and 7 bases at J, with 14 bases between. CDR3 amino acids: CASSWGMRANSPLHF. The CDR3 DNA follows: TGTGCCAGCAGTTGGGGAATGCGGGCAAATTCACCCCTCCACTTT.

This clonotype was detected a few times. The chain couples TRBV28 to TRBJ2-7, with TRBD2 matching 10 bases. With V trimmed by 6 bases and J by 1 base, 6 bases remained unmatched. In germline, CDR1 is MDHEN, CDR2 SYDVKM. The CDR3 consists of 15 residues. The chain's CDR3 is CASSSAAGGSYEQYF. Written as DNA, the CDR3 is TGTGCCAGCAGCAGCGCAGCGGGAGGGTCCTACGAGCAGTACTTC.

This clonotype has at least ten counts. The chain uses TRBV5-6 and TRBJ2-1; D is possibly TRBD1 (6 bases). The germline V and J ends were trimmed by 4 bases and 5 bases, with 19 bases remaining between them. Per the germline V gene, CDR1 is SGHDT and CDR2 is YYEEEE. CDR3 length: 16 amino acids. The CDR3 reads CASSAIRGRDDNEQFF. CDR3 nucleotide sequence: TGTGCCAGCAGCGCGATCAGGGGACGGGACGACAATGAGCAGTTCTTC.

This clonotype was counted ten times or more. The DNA for the CDR3 is TGTGCCAGCAGCTTAGAGTTGGAGTCTACGCAGTATTTT. Its translation: CASSLELESTQYF. The chain couples TRBV7-2 to TRBJ2-3; D unclear. This CDR3 has 13 amino acids. V was pared by 1 base and J by 8 bases, with 10 bases between. In germline, CDR1 is SGHTA, CDR2 FQGNSA.

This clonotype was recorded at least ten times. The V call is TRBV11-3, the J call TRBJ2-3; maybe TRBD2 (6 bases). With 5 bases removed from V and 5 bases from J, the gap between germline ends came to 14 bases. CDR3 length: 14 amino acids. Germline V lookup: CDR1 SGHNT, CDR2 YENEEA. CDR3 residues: CASSPGDYRDTQYF. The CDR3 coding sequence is TGTGCCAGCAGCCCGGGGGATTACAGAGATACGCAGTATTTT. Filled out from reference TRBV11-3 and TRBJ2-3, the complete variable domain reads EAGVVQSPRYKIIEKKQPVAFWCNPISGHNTLYWYLQNLGQGPELLIRYENEEAVDDSQLPKDRFSAERLKGVDSTLKIQPAELGDSAVYLCASSPGDYRDTQYFGPGTRLTVL.

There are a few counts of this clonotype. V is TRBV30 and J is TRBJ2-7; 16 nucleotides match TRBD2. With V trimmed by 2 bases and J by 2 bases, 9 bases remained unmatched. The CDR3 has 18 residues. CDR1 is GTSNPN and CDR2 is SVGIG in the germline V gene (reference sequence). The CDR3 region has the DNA TGTGCCTGGAGTCGCGTAGGGACTAGCGGGGGGGCAACCTACGAGCAGTACTTC. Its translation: CAWSRVGTSGGATYEQYF.

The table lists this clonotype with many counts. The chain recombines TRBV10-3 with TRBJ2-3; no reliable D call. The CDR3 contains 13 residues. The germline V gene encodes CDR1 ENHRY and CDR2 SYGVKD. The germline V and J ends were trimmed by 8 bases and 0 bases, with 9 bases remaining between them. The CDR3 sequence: CAISPPSTDTQYF. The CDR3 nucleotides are TGTGCCATCTCCCCTCCTAGCACAGATACGCAGTATTTT.

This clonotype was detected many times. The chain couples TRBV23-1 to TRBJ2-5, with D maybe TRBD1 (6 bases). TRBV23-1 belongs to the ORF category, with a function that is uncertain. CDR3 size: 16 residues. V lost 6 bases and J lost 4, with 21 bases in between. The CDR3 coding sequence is TGCGCCAGCAGCCCAAGAAAAGATTACAGGGTAGAGACCCAGTACTTC. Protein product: CASSPRKDYRVETQYF.

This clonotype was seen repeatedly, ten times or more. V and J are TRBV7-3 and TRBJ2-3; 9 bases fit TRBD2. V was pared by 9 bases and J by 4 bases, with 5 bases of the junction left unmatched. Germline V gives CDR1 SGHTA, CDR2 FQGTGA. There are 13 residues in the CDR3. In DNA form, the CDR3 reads TGTGCCAGTGCGGGGGGGCACGCAGATACGCAGTATTTT. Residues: CASAGGHADTQYF.